One and the same sample provided the 6 T cell receptor beta chains below, sequenced in a study of blood T cell repertoires in COVID-19. Data came from immunoSEQ multiplex PCR; TCRdb stores just in-frame clones and leaves some out. This table holds roughly 13,000 clones, around 73% found once. Sequencing was done on a sample of peripheral blood. These receptors all come from an older man with acute or convalescent COVID-19.

The genes are TRBV4-2 and TRBJ2-5, with 7 nucleotides matching TRBD2. The V and J ends lost 3 bases and 5 bases, in that order; junction bases with no gene match: 18. This CDR3 has 18 residues. The germline V gene encodes CDR1 LGHNA and CDR2 YNFKEQ. This CDR3 is CASSQAGGWEGQWETQYF. In DNA form, the CDR3 reads TGTGCCAGCAGCCAGGCCGGAGGGTGGGAGGGCCAATGGGAGACCCAGTACTTC.

The gene calls are TRBV9 and TRBJ1-2, with a possible D match to TRBD1 (5 bases). CDR3 size: 15 residues. Trimming stripped 4 bases from V and 6 bases from J, with 19 bases between. Germline V gives CDR1 SGDLS, CDR2 YYNGEE. CDR3 nucleotides: TGTGCCAGCAGCCCGCCGGTGGGGCAGGGCCATGGCTACACCTTC. Protein sequence: CASSPPVGQGHGYTF.

This clone showed up just a few times. This rearrangement joins TRBV7-9 to TRBJ2-4; a weak D match, TRBD2 (6 bases). The length of the CDR3 is 14 residues. Between the trimmed V and J ends, which lost 3 bases and 8 bases, there was a span of 14 bases. Per the germline V gene, CDR1 is SEHNR and CDR2 is FQNEAQ (reference sequence). In DNA, the CDR3 is TGTGCCAGCAGCTTTAAAGCGGGCCGAGACATTCAGTACTTC. Translating gives CASSFKAGRDIQYF. The full variable domain, in which reference TRBV7-9 and TRBJ2-4 provide the parts outside the CDR3, is DTGVSQNPRHKITKRGQNVTFRCDPISEHNRLYWYRQTLGQGPEFLTYFQNEAQLEKSRLLSDRFSAERPKGSFSTLEIQRTEQGDSAMYLCASSFKAGRDIQYFGAGTRLSVL.

Judged by abundance, this clone is medium-sized. The chain employs TRBV4-2 and TRBJ1-1; D may be TRBD1 (6 bases). This CDR3 region has 16 residues. Germline CDR1 LGHNA, CDR2 YNFKEQ. Trimming took 3 bases from V and 5 from J, leaving 19 bases between them. The CDR3 DNA follows: TGTGCCAGCAGCCATGCGGGCGGGGGCCAAGGGACTGAAGCTTTCTTT. This sequence encodes CASSHAGGGQGTEAFF.

This clone was seen only once. V and J are TRBV7-2 and TRBJ1-1; TRBD1 agrees at 9 bases. V was pared by 4 bases and J by 3 bases, with 3 bases of the junction left unmatched. Germline lookup yields CDR1 SGHTA and CDR2 FQGNSA. The CDR3 runs to 14 residues. This CDR3 is CASSSGQGHTEAFF. The CDR3 DNA reads as TGTGCCAGCAGCTCGGGACAGGGCCACACTGAAGCTTTCTTT.

This clone was recorded a few times. This chain connects TRBV5-1 to TRBJ1-5; 7 nucleotides agree with TRBD1. Germline lookup yields CDR1 SGHRS and CDR2 YFSETQ. V shed 0 bases, J shed 11 bases, and the junction held 11 bases outside the gene matches. The CDR3 runs 15 residues. CDR3 sequence: CASSLDGQDLAAQHF. CDR3 coding DNA: TGCGCCAGCAGCTTGGACGGACAGGACCTCGCGGCCCAGCATTTT.